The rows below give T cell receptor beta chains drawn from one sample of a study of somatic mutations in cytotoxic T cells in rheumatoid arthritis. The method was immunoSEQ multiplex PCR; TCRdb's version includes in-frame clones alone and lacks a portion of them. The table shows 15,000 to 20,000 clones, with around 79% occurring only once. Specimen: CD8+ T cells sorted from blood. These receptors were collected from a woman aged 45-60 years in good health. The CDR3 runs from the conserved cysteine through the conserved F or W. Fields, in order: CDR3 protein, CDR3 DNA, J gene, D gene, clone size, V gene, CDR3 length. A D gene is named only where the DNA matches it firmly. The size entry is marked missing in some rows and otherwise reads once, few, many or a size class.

CASSSTGPVQETQYF TGTGCCAGCAGCTCTACAGGGCCTGTGCAAGAGACCCAGTACTTC TRBJ2-5 NA NA TRBV7-9 15
CASCLLAGDYNEQFF TGTGCCAGCTGCCTCCTAGCGGGGGACTACAATGAGCAGTTCTTC TRBJ2-1 TRBD2 NA TRBV2 15
CASSGTGVPGANVLTF TGTGCCAGCAGCGGGACAGGGGTGCCTGGGGCCAACGTCCTGACTTTC TRBJ2-6 TRBD1 NA TRBV7-9 16
CASSLVQETQYF TGTGCCAGCAGCTTAGTCCAAGAGACCCAGTACTTC TRBJ2-5 NA once TRBV11-2 12
CASSQGSGYEKLFF TGTGCCAGCAGTCAGGGGAGTGGGTATGAAAAACTGTTTTTT TRBJ1-4 NA NA TRBV25-1 14
CASSLDPPGNQETQYF TGTGCCAGCAGCTTAGATCCCCCAGGCAACCAAGAGACCCAGTACTTC TRBJ2-5 NA few TRBV11-2 16
CASNDRQGNTGELFF TGTGCCAGCAACGACAGACAGGGGAACACCGGGGAGCTGTTTTTT TRBJ2-2 TRBD1 NA TRBV27 15
CASTLGAGPGANVLTF TGTGCCAGCACCCTAGGGGCTGGACCTGGGGCCAACGTCCTGACTTTC TRBJ2-6 NA NA TRBV7-9 16
CASSPSPREDEKLFF TGTGCCAGCAGCCCCTCCCCCAGGGAAGATGAAAAACTGTTTTTT TRBJ1-4 NA NA TRBV13 15
CASSSDSGNEKLFF TGTGCCAGCAGCTCTGACAGTGGAAATGAAAAACTGTTTTTT TRBJ1-4 NA NA TRBV5-5 14
CASSQADRGTHTEAFF TGCGCCAGCAGCCAAGCAGACAGGGGAACACACACTGAAGCTTTCTTT TRBJ1-1 TRBD1 NA TRBV4-1 16
CASSLVGSSYEQYF TGTGCCAGCAGCTTGGTCGGGAGCTCCTACGAGCAGTACTTC TRBJ2-7 NA NA TRBV5-6 14
CASSLTGLAETQYF TGTGCCAGCAGCTTAACGGGTCTAGCGGAGACCCAGTACTTC TRBJ2-5 NA NA TRBV7-3 14
CASRVPGGGALYEQYF TGTGCCAGCAGGGTCCCGGGGGGGGGCGCCCTCTACGAGCAGTACTTC TRBJ2-7 TRBD2 once TRBV27 16
CAISDSYEQYF TGTGCCATCAGTGACTCTTACGAGCAGTACTTC TRBJ2-7 NA NA TRBV10-3 11
CATSPDRVSEAFF TGTGCCACCAGCCCAGACAGGGTTTCTGAAGCTTTCTTT TRBJ1-1 TRBD1 NA TRBV15 13
CASSSGTGTYEQYF TGTGCCAGCAGCTCCGGGACAGGGACCTACGAGCAGTACTTC TRBJ2-7 TRBD1 NA TRBV11-1 14
CALKGGADTGELFF TGTGCCTTGAAAGGAGGGGCGGACACCGGGGAGCTGTTTTTT TRBJ2-2 NA NA TRBV30 14
CASVAGAGELFF TGTGCTAGTGTCGCGGGAGCCGGGGAGCTGTTTTTT TRBJ2-2 TRBD2 NA TRBV12-5 12
CASIGTGLSYGYTF TGTGCCAGCATTGGGACAGGGTTGAGCTATGGCTACACCTTC TRBJ1-2 TRBD1 few TRBV28 14
CASSQGLDETQYF TGCGCCAGCAGCCAAGGGCTAGATGAGACCCAGTACTTC TRBJ2-5 NA NA TRBV4-1 13
CASSLPTGTGGAYEQYF TGTGCCAGCAGCCTACCTACCGGGACAGGGGGGGCCTACGAGCAGTACTTC TRBJ2-7 TRBD1 NA TRBV14 17
CASRQGPETQYF TGTGCCAGTAGACAGGGTCCAGAGACCCAGTACTTC TRBJ2-5 NA NA TRBV19 12
CASRDGTHNEQFF TGTGCCAGCAGAGATGGGACACACAATGAGCAGTTCTTC TRBJ2-1 NA few TRBV11-3 13
CAWSVHSNQPQHF TGTGCCTGGAGTGTGCATAGCAATCAGCCCCAGCATTTT TRBJ1-5 NA NA TRBV30 13
CASSQCRSSPLHF TGCGCCAGCAGTCAATGTAGGTCTTCACCCCTCCACTTT TRBJ1-6 NA NA TRBV23-1 13
CATSREGQADEQFF TGTGCCACCAGCAGGGAAGGACAGGCGGATGAGCAGTTCTTC TRBJ2-1 TRBD1 NA TRBV15 14
CASRAQYGTGVSNEQYF TGTGCCAGCAGAGCACAATATGGGACAGGGGTCTCCAACGAGCAGTACTTC TRBJ2-7 TRBD1 NA TRBV5-4 17
CASSDSGSIYEQYF TGCGCCAGCAGTGATTCAGGGAGTATATACGAGCAGTACTTC TRBJ2-7 NA NA TRBV10-2 14
CASSLGQGLSEQYF TGTGCCAGCAGTCTTGGACAGGGCCTAAGCGAGCAGTACTTC TRBJ2-7 TRBD1 NA TRBV6-6 14